This note documents a single T cell receptor beta chain sequence. The data are from a study of blood T cell repertoires in COVID-19. TCRdb's table, derived via immunoSEQ multiplex PCR, lists solely in-frame clones and lacks some. Of 150,000 to 200,000 clones detected, over 80% appear once; the ten largest clones hold roughly 5%. Cohorts were assigned according to the clinical history that participants reported. CDR3 length: 15 residues. The germline CDR1 and CDR2 sequences are SNHLY and FYNNEI. The germline V and J ends were trimmed by 7 bases and 1 base, with 14 bases remaining between them. The chain recombines TRBV2 with TRBJ1-3, with D possibly TRBD1 on 5 matching bases. The clonotype was recovered from a man between 70 and 80 years old who had been exposed to COVID-19. Specimen: PBMCs or T cells enriched from blood (not recorded which). CDR3 in DNA: TGTGCCAGCACGGGGGACGGTTTATCTGGAAACACCATATATTTT. Its protein product is CASTGDGLSGNTIYF.